This TCR beta chain was sequenced during a study of regulatory T cells in long-lasting Graves disease. Germline V gene data show CDR1 as SGHNT and CDR2 as YYREEE (reference sequence). Trimming took off 0 bases at V and 4 bases at J, with 8 bases between the two ends. This CDR3 is built from 15 residues. This clonotype was detected a few times. Antigen: not known. With iRepertoire HTBI primers and Arm-PCR of CDR3 regions, TCR beta libraries were built. TCRdb re-analysed the multiplex PCR reads in MiXCR, keeping a single row per CDR3 protein. The data show some 350,000 distinct CDR3 sequences, around 16% seen once. Noted time point: newly diagnosed GD, antithyroid drugs for less than 3 months. PBMC-extracted RNA yielded the TCR library. Overall study findings and caveats: Those with persistent disease had in common more public clonotypes (about 2,700) than new patients (roughly 970).

The sample was also reused in another study, on T cells in Graves' hyperthyroidism and ophthalmopathy. From that report: TCR CDR3 underwent first-round RT-PCR with the HTBI primer set.

The sequence derives from a woman aged 18-29 years with Graves disease. This rearrangement joins TRBV5-4 to TRBJ2-6; D call uncertain. This specimen was peripheral blood mononuclear cells (PBMCs), taken at new diagnosis, from a patient treated with antithyroid drugs. The CDR3 region has the DNA TGTGCCAGCAGCTTGGCGGCATCCGGGGCCAACGTCCTGACTTTC. It specifies CASSLAASGANVLTF.